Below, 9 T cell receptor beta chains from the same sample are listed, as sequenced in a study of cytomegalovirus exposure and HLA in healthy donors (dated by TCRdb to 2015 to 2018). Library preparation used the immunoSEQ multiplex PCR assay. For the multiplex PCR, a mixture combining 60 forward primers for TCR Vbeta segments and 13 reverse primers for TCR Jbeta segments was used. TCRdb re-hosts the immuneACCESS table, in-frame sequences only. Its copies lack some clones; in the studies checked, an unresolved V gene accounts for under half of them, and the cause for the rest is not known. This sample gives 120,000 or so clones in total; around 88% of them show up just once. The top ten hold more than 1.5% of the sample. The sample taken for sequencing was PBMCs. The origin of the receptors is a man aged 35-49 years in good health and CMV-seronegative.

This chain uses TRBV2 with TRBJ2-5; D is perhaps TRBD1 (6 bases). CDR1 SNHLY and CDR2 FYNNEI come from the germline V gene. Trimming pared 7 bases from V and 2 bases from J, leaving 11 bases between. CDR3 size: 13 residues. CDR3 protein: CASMRTEQETQYF. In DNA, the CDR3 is TGTGCCAGCATGCGGACAGAACAAGAGACCCAGTACTTC.

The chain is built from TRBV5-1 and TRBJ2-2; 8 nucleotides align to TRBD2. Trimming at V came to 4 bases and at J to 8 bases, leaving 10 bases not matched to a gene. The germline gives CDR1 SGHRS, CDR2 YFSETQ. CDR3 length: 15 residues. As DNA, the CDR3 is TGCGCCAGCAGCCAAGCGGGGGACCCTGGGGGGGAGCTGTTTTTT. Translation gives CASSQAGDPGGELFF.

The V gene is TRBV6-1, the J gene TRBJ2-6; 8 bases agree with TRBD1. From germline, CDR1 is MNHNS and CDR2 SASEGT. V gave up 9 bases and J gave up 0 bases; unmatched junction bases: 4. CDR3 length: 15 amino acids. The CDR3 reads CASRQGSSGANVLTF. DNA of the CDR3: TGTGCCAGTAGACAGGGGTCCTCTGGGGCCAACGTCCTGACTTTC.

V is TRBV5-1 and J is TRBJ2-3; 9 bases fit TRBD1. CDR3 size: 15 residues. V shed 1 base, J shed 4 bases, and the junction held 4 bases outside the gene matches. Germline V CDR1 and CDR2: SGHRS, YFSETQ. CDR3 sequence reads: CASSLHRGQADTQYF. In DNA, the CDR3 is TGCGCCAGCAGCTTGCACAGGGGGCAAGCAGATACGCAGTATTTT. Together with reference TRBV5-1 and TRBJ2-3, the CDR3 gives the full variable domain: KAGVTQTPRYLIKTRGQQVTLSCSPISGHRSVSWYQQTPGQGLQFLFEYFSETQRNKGNFPGRFSGRQFSNSRSEMNVSTLELGDSALYLCASSLHRGQADTQYFGPGTRLTVL.

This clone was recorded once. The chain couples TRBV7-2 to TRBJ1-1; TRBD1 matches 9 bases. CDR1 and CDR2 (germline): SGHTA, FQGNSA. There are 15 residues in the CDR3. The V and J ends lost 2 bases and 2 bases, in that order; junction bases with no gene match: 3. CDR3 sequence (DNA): TGTGCCAGCAGCTTACGGACAGGGGATAACACTGAAGCTTTCTTT. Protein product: CASSLRTGDNTEAFF.

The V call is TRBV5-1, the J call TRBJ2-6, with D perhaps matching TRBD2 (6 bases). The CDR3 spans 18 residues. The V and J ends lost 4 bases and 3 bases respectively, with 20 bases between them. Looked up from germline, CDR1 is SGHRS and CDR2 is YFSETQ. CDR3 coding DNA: TGCGCCAGCAGCACCCTTGGGTTAGGAGGGGTTGGGGCCAACGTCCTGACTTTC. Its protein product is CASSTLGLGGVGANVLTF.

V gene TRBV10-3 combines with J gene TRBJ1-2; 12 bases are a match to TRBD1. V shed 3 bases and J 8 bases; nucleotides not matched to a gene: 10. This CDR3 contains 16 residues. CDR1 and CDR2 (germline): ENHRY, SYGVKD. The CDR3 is CAISEPGQGASRGYTF. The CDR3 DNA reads TGTGCCATCAGTGAACCGGGACAGGGGGCTTCTCGGGGCTACACCTTC.

The CDR3 loop reads CASRPGGGYEQYF. The CDR3 bases are TGTGCCAGCAGGCCAGGGGGAGGCTACGAGCAGTACTTC. The chain carries TRBV28 and TRBJ2-7, with D perhaps TRBD1 (7 bases). Looked up from germline, CDR1 is MDHEN and CDR2 is SYDVKM. This CDR3 has 13 amino acids. V was shortened by 6 bases and J by 3 bases, with 12 bases between the two germline ends.

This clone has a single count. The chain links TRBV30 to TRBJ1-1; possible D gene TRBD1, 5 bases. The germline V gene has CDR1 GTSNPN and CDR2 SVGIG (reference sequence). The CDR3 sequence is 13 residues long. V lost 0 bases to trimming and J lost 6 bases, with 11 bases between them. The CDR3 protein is CAWSVGGNAEAFF. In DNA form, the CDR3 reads TGTGCCTGGAGTGTTGGGGGGAATGCTGAAGCTTTCTTT.